Presented here are 6 T cell receptor beta chains from one specimen sequenced in a study of neurological immune-mediated disorders. TCRdb re-called the 5' RACE reads with MiXCR, one entry per CDR3 protein. The sample has roughly 45,000 distinct CDR3 sequences, roughly 12% seen once. Time point meaning: longitudinal time-point 3. Sequenced sample: PBMCs. Receptors were obtained from a man aged 25 to 40 in good health.

This clonotype was recorded many times. The chain recombines TRBV5-1 with TRBJ1-2; 9 nucleotides match TRBD1. Trimming at V came to 4 bases and at J to 5 bases, leaving 18 bases not matched to a gene. Germline V lookup: CDR1 SGHRS, CDR2 YFSETQ. This CDR3 has 18 residues. The CDR3 loop is CASSGWDREGERRYGYTF. The CDR3, as DNA: TGCGCCAGCAGCGGCTGGGACAGGGAAGGCGAGCGCCGATATGGCTACACCTTC.

This clonotype has a count of ten or more. The V call is TRBV5-1, the J call TRBJ2-1; 8 bases line up with TRBD2. The CDR3 length is 15 residues. Germline CDR1 SGHRS, CDR2 YFSETQ. Trimming removed 1 base from V and 7 bases from J; junction bases left unmatched: 7. The CDR3 is CASSLWGLGENEQFF. The CDR3, as DNA: TGCGCCAGCAGCTTGTGGGGACTAGGTGAAAATGAGCAGTTCTTC.

The chain recombines TRBV12-3 or TRBV12-4 with TRBJ2-4; TRBD2 aligns across 9 bases. The CDR3 runs 17 residues. V gave up 1 base and J gave up 3 bases; unmatched junction bases: 7. The CDR3 spells CASSLGSGGSSKNIQYF. In DNA, the CDR3 is TGTGCCAGCAGTTTAGGTAGCGGGGGTTCTAGCAAAAACATTCAGTACTTC.

This clonotype was found many times. The chain employs TRBV7-2 and TRBJ2-7; TRBD1 aligns across 8 bases. CDR3 length equals 14 residues. Germline CDR1 and CDR2: SGHTA and FQGNSA. Trimming at V came to 2 bases and at J to 4 bases, leaving 4 bases not matched to a gene. The DNA for the CDR3 is TGTGCCAGCAGCTTATGGACAGGGCCTTACGAGCAGTACTTC. It translates to CASSLWTGPYEQYF.

This clonotype showed up many times. The chain uses TRBV24-1 and TRBJ2-3, with D possibly being TRBD1 (6 bases). CDR3 length equals 16 residues. Trimming shortened V by 4 bases and J by 6 bases, and 19 bases separated the two germline ends. Germline-derived CDR1 and CDR2 are KGHDR and SFDVKD. This chain's CDR3 is CATSDPGAQGRDTQYF. CDR3 nucleotide sequence: TGTGCCACCAGTGACCCAGGGGCGCAGGGTAGGGATACGCAGTATTTT.

The table lists this clonotype with many counts. The V call is TRBV9, the J call TRBJ1-1; D is ambiguous. Germline V gene data show CDR1 as SGDLS and CDR2 as YYNGEE. V was trimmed by 0 bases and J by 2 bases, leaving 11 bases between them. The CDR3 is made up of 15 amino acids. The CDR3 sequence is CASSVGARLNTEAFF. Here the CDR3 DNA reads TGTGCCAGCAGCGTAGGGGCCAGATTAAACACTGAAGCTTTCTTT.